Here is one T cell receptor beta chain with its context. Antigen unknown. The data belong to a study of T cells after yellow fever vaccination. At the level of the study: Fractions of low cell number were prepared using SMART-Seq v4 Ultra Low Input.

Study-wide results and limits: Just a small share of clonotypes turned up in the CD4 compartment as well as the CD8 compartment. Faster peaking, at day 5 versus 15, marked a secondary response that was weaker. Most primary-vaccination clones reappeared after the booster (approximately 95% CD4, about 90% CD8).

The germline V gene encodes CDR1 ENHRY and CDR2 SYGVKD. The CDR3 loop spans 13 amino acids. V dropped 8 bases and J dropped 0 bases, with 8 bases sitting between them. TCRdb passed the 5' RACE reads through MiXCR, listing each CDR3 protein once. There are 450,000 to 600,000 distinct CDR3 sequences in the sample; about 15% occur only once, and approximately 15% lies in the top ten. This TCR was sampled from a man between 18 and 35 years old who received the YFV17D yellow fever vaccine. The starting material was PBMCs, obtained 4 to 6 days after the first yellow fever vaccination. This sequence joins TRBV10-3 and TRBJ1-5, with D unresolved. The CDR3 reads CAICRNSNQPQHF. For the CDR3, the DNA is TGTGCCATCTGCAGGAATAGCAATCAGCCCCAGCATTTT.